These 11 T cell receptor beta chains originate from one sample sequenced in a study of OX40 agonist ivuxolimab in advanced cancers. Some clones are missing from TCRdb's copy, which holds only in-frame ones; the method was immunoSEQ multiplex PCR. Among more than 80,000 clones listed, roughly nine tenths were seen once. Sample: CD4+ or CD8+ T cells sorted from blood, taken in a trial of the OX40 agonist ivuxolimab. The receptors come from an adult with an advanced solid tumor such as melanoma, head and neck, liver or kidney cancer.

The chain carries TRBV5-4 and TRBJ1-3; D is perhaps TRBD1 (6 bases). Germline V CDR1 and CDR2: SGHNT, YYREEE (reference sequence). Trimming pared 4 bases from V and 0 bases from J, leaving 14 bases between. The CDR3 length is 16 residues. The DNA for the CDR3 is TGTGCCAGCAGCCCGGACAGCCAGGTCTCTGGAAACACCATATATTTT. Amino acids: CASSPDSQVSGNTIYF.

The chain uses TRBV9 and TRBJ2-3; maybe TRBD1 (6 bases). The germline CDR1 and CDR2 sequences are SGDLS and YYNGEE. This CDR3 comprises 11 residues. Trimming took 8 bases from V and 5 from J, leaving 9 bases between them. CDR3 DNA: TGTGCCAGTTCCAGGGGAGATACGCAGTATTTT. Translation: CASSRGDTQYF.

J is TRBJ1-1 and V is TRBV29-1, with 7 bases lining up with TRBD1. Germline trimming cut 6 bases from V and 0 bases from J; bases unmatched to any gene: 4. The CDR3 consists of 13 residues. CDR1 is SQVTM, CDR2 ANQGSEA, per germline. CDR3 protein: CSVGTALNTEAFF. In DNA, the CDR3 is TGCAGCGTCGGGACAGCTCTGAACACTGAAGCTTTCTTT. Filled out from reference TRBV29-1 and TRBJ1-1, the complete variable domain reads SAVISQKPSRDICQRGTSLTIQCQVDSQVTMMFWYRQQPGQSLTLIATANQGSEATYESGFVIDKFPISRPNLTFSTLTVSNMSPEDSSIYLCSVGTALNTEAFFGQGTRLTVV.

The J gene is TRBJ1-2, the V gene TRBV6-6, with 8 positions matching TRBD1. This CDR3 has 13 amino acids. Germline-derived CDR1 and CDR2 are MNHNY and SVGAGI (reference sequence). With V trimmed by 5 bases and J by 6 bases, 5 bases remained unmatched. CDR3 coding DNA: TGTGCCAGCAGTCAGGGGGCATCTAATGGCTACACCTTC. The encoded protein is CASSQGASNGYTF.

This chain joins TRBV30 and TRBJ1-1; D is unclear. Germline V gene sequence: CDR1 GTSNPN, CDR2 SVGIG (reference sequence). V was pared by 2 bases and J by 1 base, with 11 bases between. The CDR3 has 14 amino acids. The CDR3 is CAWSTTHSNTEAFF. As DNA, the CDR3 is TGTGCCTGGAGTACGACACACTCGAACACTGAAGCTTTCTTT.

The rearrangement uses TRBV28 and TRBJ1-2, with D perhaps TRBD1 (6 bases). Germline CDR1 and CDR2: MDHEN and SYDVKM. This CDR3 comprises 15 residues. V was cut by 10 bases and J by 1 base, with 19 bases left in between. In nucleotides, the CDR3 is TGTGCCATTCAGAGGAGGGGGGCGCGTAACTATGGCTACACCTTC. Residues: CAIQRRGARNYGYTF.

The CDR3 protein is CASSQVHYRTDTQYF. For the CDR3, the DNA is TGTGCCAGCAGCCAAGTCCACTACCGCACAGATACGCAGTATTTT. The rearrangement joins TRBV4-2 to TRBJ2-3; D remains unclear. CDR1 and CDR2 from the germline V gene are LGHNA and YNFKEQ. The CDR3 spans 15 residues. Trimming pared 1 base from V and 1 base from J, leaving 9 bases between.

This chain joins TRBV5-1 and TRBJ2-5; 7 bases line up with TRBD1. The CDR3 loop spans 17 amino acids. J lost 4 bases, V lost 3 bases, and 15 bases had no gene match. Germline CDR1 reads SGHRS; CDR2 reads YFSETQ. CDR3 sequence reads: CASSSGIPGTVVETQYF. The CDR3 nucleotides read TGCGCCAGCAGCTCTGGTATTCCCGGGACAGTAGTAGAGACCCAGTACTTC.

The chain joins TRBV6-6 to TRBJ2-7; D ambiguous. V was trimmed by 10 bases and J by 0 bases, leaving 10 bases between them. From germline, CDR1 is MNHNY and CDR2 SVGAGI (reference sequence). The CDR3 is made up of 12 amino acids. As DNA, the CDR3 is TGTGCCACCCAGAGGAGCTCCTACGAGCAGTACTTC. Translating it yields CATQRSSYEQYF.

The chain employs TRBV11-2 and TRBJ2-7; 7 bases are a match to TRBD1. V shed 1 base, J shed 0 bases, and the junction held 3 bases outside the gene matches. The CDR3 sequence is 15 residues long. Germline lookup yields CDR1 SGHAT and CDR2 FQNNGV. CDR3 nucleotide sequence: TGTGCCAGCAGCTTAGCCGGGACAGTCTCCTACGAGCAGTACTTC. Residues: CASSLAGTVSYEQYF.

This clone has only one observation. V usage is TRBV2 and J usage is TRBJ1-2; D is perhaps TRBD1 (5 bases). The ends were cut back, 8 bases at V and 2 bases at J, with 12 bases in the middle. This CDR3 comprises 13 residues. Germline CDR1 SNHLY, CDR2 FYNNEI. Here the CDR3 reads CASSQAPNYGYTF. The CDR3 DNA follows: TGTGCCAGCTCACAGGCGCCCAACTATGGCTACACCTTC.